One TCR beta chain is described in this entry. Its antigen is not yet known. No per-base quality is available; no much larger clone lies one base away. Each donor gave one peripheral blood draw, roughly 120 mL on average, collected into heparinised tubes. Naive, central memory, regulatory and stem cell-like memory CD4+ T cells were sorted on a BD FACSAria II using a panel including CD45RO, CCR7, CD25, CD127, CD95 and CD27. A purity above 98% was achieved for all sorted populations. PBMCs were isolated immediately by Lymphoprep density gradient centrifugation and stained directly without culture. So that batch effects would be minimized, each experiment stained and sorted samples in pairs, pairing one healthy donor with one patient. Via the germline V gene (reference sequence), CDR1 is LNHDA and CDR2 SQIVND. From the cysteine up to the phenylalanine, the CDR3 has a length of 14 residues. The sequence is cut down to CDR3 DNA, 42 bases in frame from base 1. Relative to germline, V is 6 bases shorter and J is 1 base shorter, with 12 bases between their ends.

This sample stems from a study of beta chain features in type 1 diabetes (dated by TCRdb to 2016 to 2019). As for the study more broadly: Patients and healthy donors did not differ in mean age, gender distribution, total cell number or subset yield. Across all samples, fewer than 130 million sorted cells were examined, and cell number per subset correlated strongly with RNA yield. In the study, TCRB repertoires of sorted circulating CD4+ T cell subsets from recently diagnosed type 1 diabetes patients were compared with those of matched healthy donors. Whereas all 28 donors provided naive and central memory subsets, regulatory and stem cell-like memory subsets were isolated from just 8 patients and about 8 healthy donors.

The entire isolated RNA was reverse transcribed using the High Capacity cDNA Reverse Transcription Kit, and thus expressed TCRB transcripts were sequenced. Deep immunoSEQ sequencing was applied to naive, central memory and regulatory T cell samples, giving an average of about 3.7 million total reads per sample. Sorted cells were lysed in RLT buffer, and RNA was extracted using DNase-treated RNeasy Micro or Mini kits according to cell number. To prevent cross-contamination, every cell subset was processed on its own, while patient and healthy donor samples were processed together. The immunoSEQ multiplex PCR was used to amplify TCRB sequences from cDNA, generating 87-bp fragments that spanned the CDR3 region. The amplicons were sequenced using the Illumina HiSeq platform. The study's processing was this. PCR bias was corrected computationally using synthetic template baselines, and reads within Hamming distance 2 were collapsed, with unmergeable singletons discarded. Reads were aligned against IMGT to assign V, D and J genes, CDR3 length and insertions or deletions at six rearrangement sites. Within each subset, clonotype counts were normalized to sorted cell number, and only after that were true diversity and Gini coefficients computed with the tcR R package. Repertoire sharing was quantified using the overlap coefficient calculated on TCRB nucleotide sequences. TCRdb re-hosts the immuneACCESS table, in-frame sequences only. Its copies lack some clones; in the studies checked, an unresolved V gene accounts for under half of them, and the cause for the rest is not known. Clone size and the V and J calls come from that table; the DNA yielded D and trimming. This sample gives around 70,000 clones in total; roughly 49% of them show up just once. 0.7% of the sample is taken by the ten largest.

Results and caveats for the whole study, not just this receptor: Because cDNA was sequenced instead of genomic DNA, highly expressing activated cells could be over-represented, though the groups showed no difference in activation or CD3 levels. PCR might favor shorter templates, but patient and control samples were amplified and corrected together, so any skew would affect both groups equally. A moderate but significant shortening of TCRB CDR3 length was observed in type 1 diabetes patients in all four CD4+ subsets. Naive, central memory and regulatory TCRB repertoires appeared to be more alike among patients than among healthy donors. HLA sub-analyses involved small numbers of individuals, so any influence of HLA type on TCRB rearrangement remained unresolved. At VDJ recombination sites, type 1 diabetes patients had fewer insertions and more deleted nucleotides, which implies abnormalities in thymic rearrangement.

Recombination joined TRBV19 with TRBJ1-1, with a weak D call of TRBD1 (5 bases match). The material sequenced was central memory CD4+ T cells from blood. The clonotype originates from a man younger than 40 with type 1 diabetes. CDR3 region: CASRSRVRNTEAFF. Read as DNA, the sequence is TGTGCCAGTAGAAGCAGGGTCAGGAACACTGAAGCTTTCTTT.